These 19 T cell receptor beta chains originate from one sample sequenced in a study of blood T cells in healthy people across ages. A J-beta primer mix and a sample-barcoded 5' primer were used in a second PCR of roughly 7 to 12 cycles. In TCRdb, the 5' RACE reads were re-called with MiXCR into one record per CDR3 protein. The sample carries roughly 1,700,000 distinct CDR3 sequences, approximately 28% recorded once. Specimen: blood. The receptors originated from a woman aged 25 to 39 in good health.

The V gene is TRBV28, the J gene TRBJ2-1; D gene uncertain. The CDR3 contains 16 residues. V lost 6 bases and J lost 2, with 17 bases in between. Per the germline V gene, CDR1 is MDHEN and CDR2 is SYDVKM. The CDR3: CASSSPSTKTYNEQFF. CDR3 sequence (DNA): TGTGCCAGCAGCTCACCTTCCACAAAAACCTACAATGAGCAGTTCTTC.

At least ten counts were recorded for this clonotype. The chain uses TRBV20-1 and TRBJ2-1, with D possibly being TRBD2 (6 bases). The CDR3 covers 17 residues. The germline CDR1 and CDR2 sequences are DFQATT and SNEGSKA (reference sequence). Trimming stripped 3 bases from V and 7 bases from J, with 25 bases between. This CDR3 is CSASSSRFSGMMNEQFF. In DNA, the CDR3 is TGCAGTGCTAGTTCGAGTCGGTTTAGCGGCATGATGAATGAGCAGTTCTTC.

This clonotype was seen many times. This chain uses TRBV9 with TRBJ2-1, with TRBD2 matching over 16 bases. Trimming took 0 bases from V and 6 from J; bases not matched to a gene: 3. This CDR3 has 17 residues. The germline CDR1 and CDR2 sequences are SGDLS and YYNGEE. CDR3: CASSVEGTSGGANEQFF. Here the CDR3 DNA reads TGTGCCAGCAGCGTAGAAGGGACTAGCGGGGGGGCCAATGAGCAGTTCTTC.

This clonotype showed up many times. The V call is TRBV5-1, the J call TRBJ2-6, with no clear D. Germline lookup yields CDR1 SGHRS and CDR2 YFSETQ. The CDR3 loop spans 15 amino acids. The V end lost 6 bases, the J end lost 0 bases, and 10 bases lay between the germline ends. This CDR3 reads CASTLHHSGANVLTF. In nucleotides, the CDR3 is TGCGCCAGCACTTTACACCACTCTGGGGCCAACGTCCTGACTTTC.

This clonotype was detected only a few times. The junction departs from germline at one end; a sequencing error may be responsible. As DNA, the CDR3 is TGTGCCAGCTCGCGGACTAGCGTATCAAATGGGCAGTTCTTC. It is translated as CASSRTSVSNGQFF. This sequence joins TRBV27 and TRBJ2-1; 9 nucleotides agree with TRBD2. Germline CDR1 is MNHEY and CDR2 is SMNVEV (reference sequence). The CDR3 length is 14 residues.

The chain carries TRBV2 and TRBJ2-3, with unresolved D. The CDR3 sequence is 13 residues long. V lost 8 bases and J 11 bases, leaving 20 bases between the germline ends. CDR1 is SNHLY, CDR2 FYNNEI, per germline. This chain's CDR3 is CASSITLSGVQYF. DNA for the CDR3: TGTGCCAGCTCTATTACCCTTAGTGGGGTGCAGTATTTT.

This clonotype was seen ten or more times. One end of the junction fails to match germline, which may point to a read error. V gene TRBV12-3 or TRBV12-4 combines with J gene TRBJ2-1; D not certain. The CDR3 consists of 12 residues. This CDR3 is CASSLSFNEQFF. The CDR3 DNA reads as TGTGCCAGCAGTTTGTCCTTCAATGAGCAGTTCTTC.

The chain recombines TRBV14 with TRBJ2-1, with 12 bases that match TRBD2. TRBJ2-7 matches the DNA end more closely, so the J call is doubtful. This CDR3 has 16 amino acids. Germline V gives CDR1 SGHDN, CDR2 FVKESK. Here the CDR3 reads CASSQGLAGLSSEQYF. The CDR3 region has the DNA TGTGCCAGCAGCCAGGGACTAGCGGGCCTTAGCTCCGAGCAGTACTTC.

This chain links TRBV6-5 with TRBJ2-3; D is unclear. V shed 2 bases and J shed 2 bases, with 20 bases lying between them. CDR3 length: 18 residues. Germline lookup yields CDR1 MNHEY and CDR2 SVGAGI. The DNA for the CDR3 is TGTGCCAGCAGTTACGACGACCGATTCAACCCTATCACAGATACGCAGTATTTT. This encodes CASSYDDRFNPITDTQYF.

A remark on this clonotype: The junction does not match germline at one end; this may be a read error. The CDR3, as DNA: TGCGCCAGCAGCCCCGACGCAAGCTATGACTACACCTTC. It specifies CASSPDASYDYTF. The chain employs TRBV5-1 and TRBJ1-2; no clear D gene. Germline assignment: CDR1 SGHRS and CDR2 YFSETQ. This CDR3 contains 13 residues. The whole variable domain, filled in from reference TRBV5-1 and TRBJ1-2, reads KAGVTQTPRYLIKTRGQQVTLSCSPISGHRSVSWYQQTPGQGLQFLFEYFSETQRNKGNFPGRFSGRQFSNSRSEMNVSTLELGDSALYLCASSPDASYDYTFGSGTRLTVV.

This clonotype has just a few counts. The genes are TRBV12-3 or TRBV12-4 and TRBJ1-5, with D maybe TRBD1 (6 bases). The ends were cut back, 3 bases at V and 8 bases at J, with 14 bases in the middle. The CDR3 totals 14 residues. The CDR3 DNA sequence: TGTGCCAGCAGTTTGCAGGGGCGTCGGGAGCCCCAGCATTTT. It yields the protein CASSLQGRREPQHF.

This clonotype was seen only a few times. The rearrangement uses TRBV20-1 and TRBJ1-2; 9 bases agree with TRBD1. Germline V gene sequence: CDR1 DFQATT, CDR2 SNEGSKA (reference sequence). CDR3 length equals 14 residues. Unmatched junction bases numbered 7, after V lost 6 bases and J lost 2 bases. Written as DNA, the CDR3 is TGCAGTGCAGGTCCCGGGACAGGGAACTATGGCTACACCTTC. This sequence encodes CSAGPGTGNYGYTF.

The sample holds many counts of this clonotype. The chain joins TRBV7-9 to TRBJ2-6, with D perhaps TRBD1 or TRBD2 (5 bases each). The V gene's germline CDR1 is SEHNR and CDR2 FQNEAQ (reference sequence). Trimming took off 5 bases at V and 3 bases at J, with 11 bases between the two ends. The CDR3 covers 15 residues. Here the CDR3 reads CASSPEGFGANVLTF. The DNA for the CDR3 is TGTGCCAGCAGCCCCGAGGGGTTTGGGGCCAACGTCCTGACTTTC. Looking up the rest from reference TRBV7-9 and TRBJ2-6 gives the full variable domain: DTGVSQNPRHKITKRGQNVTFRCDPISEHNRLYWYRQTLGQGPEFLTYFQNEAQLEKSRLLSDRFSAERPKGSFSTLEIQRTEQGDSAMYLCASSPEGFGANVLTFGAGSRLTVL.

The chain uses TRBV20-1 and TRBJ2-7; unclear D gene. V shed 2 bases and J shed 3 bases, with 5 bases lying between them. Germline V gene lookup returns CDR1 DFQATT and CDR2 SNEGSKA (reference sequence). The CDR3 runs to 11 residues. Written as DNA, the CDR3 is TGCAGTGCTAGAACCCTCTACGAGCAGTACTTC. Translation gives CSARTLYEQYF.

This clonotype came up a few times. The chain carries TRBV7-2 and TRBJ1-2; unclear D gene. From germline, CDR1 is SGHTA and CDR2 FQGNSA. The CDR3 has 13 residues. Trimming cost V 8 bases and J 2 bases, with 12 bases left between them. This CDR3 is CASLREPNYGYTF. In DNA, the CDR3 is TGTGCCAGCCTAAGGGAGCCAAACTATGGCTACACCTTC.

This sequence joins TRBV4-1 and TRBJ2-7; 11 nucleotides match TRBD2. The CDR3 sequence is 15 residues long. V trimming: 3 bases; J trimming: 2 bases; junction bases outside the gene matches: 3. Germline-derived CDR1 and CDR2 are MGHRA and YSYEKL. The DNA of the CDR3 is TGCGCCAGCAGCCAGGCTAGCGGGGGGACCTACGAGCAGTACTTC. Translating gives CASSQASGGTYEQYF.

Only a few counts were recorded for this clonotype. The chain carries TRBV2 and TRBJ1-6; D is perhaps TRBD1 (5 bases). CDR1 is SNHLY, CDR2 FYNNEI, per germline. This CDR3 is 13 amino acids long. V was trimmed by 5 bases and J by 14 bases, leaving 16 bases between them. The DNA of the CDR3 is TGTGCCAGCAGTTCCAGGGCCTACCCAGCCCTCCACTTT. As protein: CASSSRAYPALHF.

The chain employs TRBV7-2 and TRBJ2-3, with 9 positions matching TRBD2. This CDR3 comprises 15 residues. The J segment lost 1 base and the V segment lost 4 bases, leaving 3 bases of the junction unmatched. In germline, CDR1 is SGHTA, CDR2 FQGNSA. CDR3 sequence (DNA): TGTGCCAGCAGCTCTAGCGGGACTCGCACAGATACGCAGTATTTT. It translates to CASSSSGTRTDTQYF.

A few counts support this clonotype. The chain carries TRBV6-6 and TRBJ2-7, with D possibly TRBD2 on 6 matching bases. Germline V gives CDR1 MNHNY, CDR2 SVGAGI (reference sequence). CDR3 size: 11 residues. V gave up 8 bases and J gave up 5 bases, with 10 bases separating them. CDR3 in amino acids: CASGTGDEQYF. CDR3 bases: TGTGCCAGCGGGACTGGCGACGAGCAGTACTTC.